This TCR beta chain originates from a study of control samples from healthy donors and cancer patients. Produced via immunoSEQ multiplex PCR; TCRdb's table is partial and in-frame only. Of some 100,000 clones in the sample, around 88% are singletons; the top ten hold less than 8.5%. Germline CDR1 LGHDT, CDR2 YNNKEL (reference sequence). Deletions cut 7 bases from V and 10 bases from J, with 20 bases between. CDR3 length equals 14 residues. The sequenced sample was blood. J is TRBJ2-1 and V is TRBV3-1 (or the pseudogene TRBV3-2); D could derive from TRBD1 or TRBD2 (5 bases each). This TCR was sampled from a man aged 25 to 40 in good health. CDR3 sequence (DNA): TGTGCCAGCAACTTATTTGGGGGTTTGGGGGAGCAGTTCTTC. Its translation: CASNLFGGLGEQFF.